This TCR beta chain comes out of a study of molecular identifiers for immune sequencing clone quantification. Germline-derived CDR1 and CDR2 are MNHEY and SVGAGI. This CDR3 spans 14 amino acids. The V end lost 8 bases, the J end lost 2 bases, and 13 bases lay between the germline ends. TCRdb passed the PCR reads through MiXCR, listing each CDR3 protein once. The sample holds about 640,000 distinct CDR3 sequences; just under 20% are singletons and the top ten take 0.85%. Sequenced sample: naive CD8+ T cells from blood, with Jurkat cell RNA spiked in. Stated subset: FACS-sorted CD8+CD4-CCR7+CD45RA+ naive T cells. V is TRBV6-5 and J is TRBJ1-5; a weak D match, TRBD1 (5 bases). This receptor was obtained from a human donor in good health. Some libraries in this study had Jurkat cell RNA spiked in. The CDR3 reads CASGSGLGNQPQHF. DNA of the CDR3: TGTGCCAGCGGGTCGGGGCTCGGCAATCAGCCCCAGCATTTT.